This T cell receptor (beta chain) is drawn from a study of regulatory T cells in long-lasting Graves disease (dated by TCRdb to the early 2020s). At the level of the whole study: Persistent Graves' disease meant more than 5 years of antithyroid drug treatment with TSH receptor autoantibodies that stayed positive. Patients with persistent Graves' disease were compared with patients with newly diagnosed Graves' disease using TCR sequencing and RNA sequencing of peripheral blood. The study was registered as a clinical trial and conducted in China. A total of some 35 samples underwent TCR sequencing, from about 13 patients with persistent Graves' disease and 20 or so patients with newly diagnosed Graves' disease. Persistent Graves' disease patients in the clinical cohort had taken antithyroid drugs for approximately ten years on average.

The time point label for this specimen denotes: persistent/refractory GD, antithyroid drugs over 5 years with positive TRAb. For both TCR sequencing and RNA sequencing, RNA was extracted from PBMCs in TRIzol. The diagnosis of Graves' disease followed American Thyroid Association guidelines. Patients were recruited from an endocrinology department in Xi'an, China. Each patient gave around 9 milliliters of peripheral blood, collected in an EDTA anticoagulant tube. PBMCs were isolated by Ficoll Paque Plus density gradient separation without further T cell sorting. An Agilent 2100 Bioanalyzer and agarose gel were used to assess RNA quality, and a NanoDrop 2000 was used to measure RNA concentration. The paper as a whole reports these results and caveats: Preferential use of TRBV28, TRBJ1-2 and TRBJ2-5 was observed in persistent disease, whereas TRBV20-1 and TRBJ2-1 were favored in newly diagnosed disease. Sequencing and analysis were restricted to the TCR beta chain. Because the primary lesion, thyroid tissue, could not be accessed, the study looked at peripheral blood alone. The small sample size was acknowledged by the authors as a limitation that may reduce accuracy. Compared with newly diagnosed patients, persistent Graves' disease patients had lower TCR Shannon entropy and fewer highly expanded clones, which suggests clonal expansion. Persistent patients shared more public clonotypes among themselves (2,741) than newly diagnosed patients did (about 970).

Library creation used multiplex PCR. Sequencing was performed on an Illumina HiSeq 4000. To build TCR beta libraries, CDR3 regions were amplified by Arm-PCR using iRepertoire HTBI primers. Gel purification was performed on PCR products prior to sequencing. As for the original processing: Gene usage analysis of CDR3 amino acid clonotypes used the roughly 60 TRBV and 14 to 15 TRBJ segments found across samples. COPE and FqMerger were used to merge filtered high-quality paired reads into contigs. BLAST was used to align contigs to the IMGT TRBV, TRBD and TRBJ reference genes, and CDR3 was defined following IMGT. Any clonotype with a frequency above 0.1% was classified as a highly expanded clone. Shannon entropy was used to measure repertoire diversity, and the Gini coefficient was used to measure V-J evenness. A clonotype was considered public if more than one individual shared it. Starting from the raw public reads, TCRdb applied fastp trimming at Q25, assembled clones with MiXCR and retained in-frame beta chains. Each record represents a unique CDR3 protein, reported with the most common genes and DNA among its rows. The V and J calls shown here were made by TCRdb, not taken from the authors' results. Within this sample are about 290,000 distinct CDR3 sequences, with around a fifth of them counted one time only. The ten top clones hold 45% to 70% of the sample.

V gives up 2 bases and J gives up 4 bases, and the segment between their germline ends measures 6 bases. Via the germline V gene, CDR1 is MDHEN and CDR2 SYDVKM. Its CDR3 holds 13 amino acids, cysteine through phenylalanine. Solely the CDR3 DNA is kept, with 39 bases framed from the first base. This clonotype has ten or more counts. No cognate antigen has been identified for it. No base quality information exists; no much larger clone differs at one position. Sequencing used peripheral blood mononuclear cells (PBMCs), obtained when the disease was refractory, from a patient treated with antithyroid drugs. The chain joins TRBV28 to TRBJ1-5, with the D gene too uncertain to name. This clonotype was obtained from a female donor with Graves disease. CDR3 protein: CASSLVGNQPQHF. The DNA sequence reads TGTGCCAGCAGTTTAGTGGGGAATCAGCCCCAGCATTTT.